Presented here are 17 T cell receptor beta chains from one specimen sequenced in a study of blood T cells in healthy people across ages. Alongside a J-beta primer mix, a sample-barcoded 5' primer served in a second PCR lasting 7 to 11 cycles. MiXCR was run by TCRdb on the 5' RACE reads, yielding one entry per CDR3 protein. The sample lists hundreds of thousands of distinct CDR3 sequences; roughly 60% were seen once. The source material was blood. The source is a man aged 25 to 40 in good health.

This rearrangement joins TRBV6-5 to TRBJ1-6; 7 bases match TRBD1. The CDR3 covers 15 residues. Germline values: CDR1 MNHEY, CDR2 SVGAGI. The junction had 8 bases not matched to a gene; V was cut back by 4 bases and J by 8 bases. The CDR3 DNA reads as TGTGCCAGCAGTTCCCCGACAGGGAAGGATTCACCCCTCCACTTT. It codes for CASSSPTGKDSPLHF.

This clonotype has a handful of counts. This chain connects TRBV29-1 to TRBJ2-5, with 8 bases identical to TRBD2. CDR1 and CDR2 (germline): SQVTM, ANQGSEA. The CDR3 runs to 13 residues. V lost 6 bases to trimming and J lost 2 bases; unmatched junction nucleotides: 5. The CDR3 nucleotides read TGCAGCGTAGCACTAGCGGTTCAAGAGACCCAGTACTTC. Translating gives CSVALAVQETQYF.

This clonotype was picked up a small number of times. V gene TRBV27 combines with J gene TRBJ2-7; TRBD2 agrees at 8 bases. Germline V lookup: CDR1 MNHEY, CDR2 SMNVEV (reference sequence). J was trimmed by 3 bases and V by 0 bases; bases with no gene match: 4. The CDR3 length is 15 residues. The CDR3 DNA reads as TGTGCCAGCAGTTTATCTGGCGGGGGGTTCTACGAGCAGTACTTC. This gives the protein CASSLSGGGFYEQYF.

The J gene is TRBJ1-1, the V gene TRBV10-3, with 10 nucleotides matching TRBD1. The CDR3 is 13 residues long. Per the germline V gene, CDR1 is ENHRY and CDR2 is SYGVKD. The trim removed 9 bases at V and 4 bases at J, leaving 5 bases unmatched. The CDR3 spells CAITTGGITEAFF. In DNA, the CDR3 is TGTGCCATTACGACAGGGGGCATCACTGAAGCTTTCTTT.

This clonotype appeared once. This chain connects TRBV20-1 to TRBJ2-1; TRBD2 aligns across 9 bases. Germline V CDR1 and CDR2: DFQATT, SNEGSKA (reference sequence). This CDR3 is built from 14 residues. J was trimmed by 9 bases and V by 3 bases; bases with no gene match: 9. Here the CDR3 reads CSARKVAGVGEQFF. The CDR3 nucleotides are TGCAGTGCTAGGAAGGTAGCGGGAGTAGGTGAGCAGTTCTTC.

The chain uses TRBV27 and TRBJ2-7; 8 bases line up with TRBD1. CDR1 MNHEY and CDR2 SMNVEV come from the germline V gene (reference sequence). The V segment lost 1 base and the J segment 2 bases; nucleotides outside the gene matches: 10. This CDR3 has 17 amino acids. The CDR3 loop reads CASSLFGTGRLTYEQYF. CDR3 sequence (DNA): TGTGCCAGCAGTTTATTCGGGACAGGTCGCCTGACCTACGAGCAGTACTTC.

The CDR3 region has the DNA TGTGCCAGCAGCCCCTCGCCGTTTAATTATCAGCCCCAGCATTTT. Protein product: CASSPSPFNYQPQHF. The V call is TRBV9, the J call TRBJ1-5; D unclear. The germline CDR1 and CDR2 sequences are SGDLS and YYNGEE. V gave up 4 bases and J gave up 5 bases, with 16 bases separating them. CDR3 size: 15 residues.

The chain links TRBV7-2 to TRBJ1-2, with 7 nucleotides matching TRBD1. V dropped 3 bases and J dropped 8; count of bases not matched to a gene: 15. There are 16 residues in the CDR3. CDR1 SGHTA and CDR2 FQGNSA come from the germline V gene. CDR3: CASSLGGTAASRGYTF. The CDR3, as DNA: TGTGCCAGCAGCTTGGGTGGGACAGCGGCTAGTCGGGGCTACACCTTC. Drawing the rest from reference TRBV7-2 and TRBJ1-2, the complete variable domain is GAGVSQSPSNKVTEKGKDVELRCDPISGHTALYWYRQSLGQGLEFLIYFQGNSAPDKSGLPSDRFSAERTGGSVSTLTIQRTQQEDSAVYLCASSLGGTAASRGYTFGSGTRLTVV.

Only one count was recorded for this clonotype. The chain carries TRBV18 and TRBJ1-4; 10 bases map to TRBD1. Germline-derived CDR1 and CDR2 are KGHSH and LQKENI. V shed 3 bases and J 5 bases; nucleotides not matched to a gene: 6. The CDR3 spans 16 residues. As DNA, the CDR3 is TGTGCCAGCTCACCGCTTCCGGGACAGGGGAATGAAAAACTGTTTTTT. As protein: CASSPLPGQGNEKLFF. Supplemented by reference TRBV18 and TRBJ1-4, the full variable domain reads NAGVMQNPRHLVRRRGQEARLRCSPMKGHSHVYWYRQLPEEGLKFMVYLQKENIIDESGMPKERFSAEFPKEGPSILRIQQVVRGDSAAYFCASSPLPGQGNEKLFFGSGTQLSVL.

The V call is TRBV13, the J call TRBJ2-3, with D possibly matching TRBD1 (5 bases). V lost 3 bases to trimming and J lost 0 bases, with 13 bases between them. In germline, CDR1 is PRHDT, CDR2 FYEKMQ (reference sequence). The CDR3 length is 16 residues. The CDR3 coding sequence is TGTGCCAGCAGCTTCAGGGTTAGACCTAGCACAGATACGCAGTATTTT. As protein: CASSFRVRPSTDTQYF. Supplemented by reference TRBV13 and TRBJ2-3, the full variable domain reads AAGVIQSPRHLIKEKRETATLKCYPIPRHDTVYWYQQGPGQDPQFLISFYEKMQSDKGSIPDRFSAQQFSDYHSELNMSSLELGDSALYFCASSFRVRPSTDTQYFGPGTRLTVL.

This clonotype was counted between two and nine times. This chain connects TRBV28 to TRBJ1-2, with D perhaps TRBD1 (6 bases). Germline CDR1 is MDHEN and CDR2 is SYDVKM. Trimming took off 6 bases at V and 0 bases at J, with 11 bases between the two ends. The CDR3 is 14 residues long. Written as DNA, the CDR3 is TGTGCCAGCAGCCAAGGGGGAGCTAACTATGGCTACACCTTC. Its protein product is CASSQGGANYGYTF.

The V call is TRBV28, the J call TRBJ2-5; 9 bases match TRBD2. J gave up 6 bases and V 8 bases, and 7 bases lay outside the gene matches. Germline V lookup: CDR1 MDHEN, CDR2 SYDVKM. The length of the CDR3 is 13 residues. This CDR3 is CASAVGLAKTQYF. CDR3 DNA sequence: TGTGCCAGCGCTGTCGGACTAGCGAAGACCCAGTACTTC.

This chain joins TRBV9 and TRBJ2-4; D is unresolved. The J call is doubtful: the DNA matches TRBJ2-7 better. The CDR3 has 14 amino acids. Looked up from germline, CDR1 is SGDLS and CDR2 is YYNGEE. The CDR3 nucleotides read TGTGCCAGCAGCCCAACGACGGAATCCTACGAGCAGTACTTC. It translates to CASSPTTESYEQYF.

V is TRBV29-1 and J is TRBJ2-3; D is perhaps TRBD2 (5 bases). This CDR3 spans 13 amino acids. Germline CDR1 reads SQVTM; CDR2 reads ANQGSEA. Trimming removed 4 bases at V and 4 bases at J, with 12 bases between. The CDR3 DNA reads TGCAGCGTTGCGGCTAGCCGGGCAGATACGCAGTATTTT. It codes for CSVAASRADTQYF.

The rearrangement joins TRBV28 to TRBJ2-7; a weak D match, TRBD1 (5 bases). CDR1 MDHEN and CDR2 SYDVKM come from the germline V gene. V lost 7 bases and J 5 bases, leaving 12 bases between the germline ends. The CDR3 has 12 amino acids. CDR3 sequence reads: CASNLKGHEQYF. In DNA form, the CDR3 reads TGTGCCAGCAATCTTAAGGGGCACGAGCAGTACTTC.

This CDR3 reads CASSDSGGANNEQFF. The CDR3 coding sequence is TGTGCCAGCAGCGATAGCGGGGGGGCAAACAATGAGCAGTTCTTC. This sequence joins TRBV7-8 and TRBJ2-1, with 11 bases fitting TRBD2. Trimming at V came to 5 bases and at J to 5 bases, leaving 5 bases not matched to a gene. The CDR3 has 15 amino acids. Germline V gene lookup returns CDR1 SGHVS and CDR2 FQNEAQ.

The genes are TRBV12-3 or TRBV12-4 and TRBJ2-7, with 9 positions matching TRBD1. This CDR3 comprises 12 residues. The J segment lost 10 bases and the V segment lost 5 bases, leaving 6 bases of the junction unmatched. CDR3 in amino acids: CASSPGQGIQYF. Written as DNA, the CDR3 is TGTGCCAGCAGTCCGGGACAGGGAATCCAGTACTTC.